A selection of T cell receptor beta chains follows, all from one sample in a study of cytomegalovirus exposure and HLA in healthy donors. Profiling relied on immunoSEQ multiplex PCR, and the TCRdb table lists in-frame clones only, not all of them. The table records 60,000 to 70,000 clones, 80% to 95% of them present only once. Sequencing used PBMCs. These receptors were taken from a man between 18 and 35 years old in good health and CMV-seropositive. CDR3s include the opening cysteine and the closing phenylalanine or tryptophan. The order of the fields is clone size, D gene, J gene, V gene, CDR3 DNA, CDR3 protein. A D gene is named only where the DNA matches it firmly. The size of a clone is reported for some rows only, either as once, few or many, or as a class for expanded clones.

clone_size: NA; d_call: TRBD1; j_call: TRBJ1-1; v_call: TRBV5-1; cdr3_nt: TGCGCCAGCAGCCGCTCACAGGGGCTGAACACTGAAGCTTTCTTT; cdr3_aa: CASSRSQGLNTEAFF
clone_size: NA; d_call: NA; j_call: TRBJ2-3; v_call: TRBV5-1; cdr3_nt: TGCGCCAGCAGCTTGGGGCTAGTTAGAACAGATACGCAGTATTTT; cdr3_aa: CASSLGLVRTDTQYF
clone_size: NA; d_call: NA; j_call: TRBJ1-2; v_call: TRBV15; cdr3_nt: TGTGCCACCAGCAGGGCCCCAGGGGATGGCTACACCTTC; cdr3_aa: CATSRAPGDGYTF
clone_size: NA; d_call: TRBD2; j_call: TRBJ2-7; v_call: TRBV5-1; cdr3_nt: TGCGCCAGCAGCCCTCGAGGAGCGGGAGTTCGGGCCTACGAGCAGTACTTC; cdr3_aa: CASSPRGAGVRAYEQYF
clone_size: NA; d_call: TRBD1; j_call: TRBJ2-7; v_call: TRBV5-4; cdr3_nt: TGTGCCAGCAGCTTAGGGACAGGGGTGGTCGAGCAGTACTTC; cdr3_aa: CASSLGTGVVEQYF
clone_size: few; d_call: NA; j_call: TRBJ2-3; v_call: TRBV9; cdr3_nt: TGTGCCAGCAGCGTAGATGCGGGGACGCAGTATTTT; cdr3_aa: CASSVDAGTQYF
clone_size: NA; d_call: TRBD1; j_call: TRBJ2-2; v_call: TRBV7-9; cdr3_nt: TGTGCCAGCAGCTTTAGGAGGACAGGCCCTACGAACACCGGGGAGCTGTTTTTT; cdr3_aa: CASSFRRTGPTNTGELFF
clone_size: NA; d_call: TRBD1; j_call: TRBJ1-2; v_call: TRBV6-6; cdr3_nt: TGTGCCAGCAGTCCGACAGGGACCTATGGCTACACCTTC; cdr3_aa: CASSPTGTYGYTF
clone_size: NA; d_call: TRBD1; j_call: TRBJ2-7; v_call: TRBV18; cdr3_nt: TGTGCCAGCTCCCAGGGACAGGGTCCCGGTTACGAGCAGTACTTC; cdr3_aa: CASSQGQGPGYEQYF
clone_size: NA; d_call: TRBD2; j_call: TRBJ2-1; v_call: TRBV9; cdr3_nt: TGTGCCAGCAGCGTTAGCGGGCTGGGGCACAATGAGCAGTTCTTC; cdr3_aa: CASSVSGLGHNEQFF